This note documents a single T cell receptor (beta chain) sequence. Its antigen is undetermined. There are 14 residues in the CDR3. Germline assignment: CDR1 ENHRY and CDR2 SYGVKD. Deletions cut 0 bases from V and 9 bases from J, with 12 bases between. PCR involved 60 Vbeta and 13 Jbeta primers. The assay was immunoSEQ multiplex PCR, and TCRdb's table has in-frame clones only and misses some. The data hold roughly 100,000 clones, with about 80% observed a single time. This sample was included in a study of cytomegalovirus exposure and HLA in healthy donors. Findings and limits, study-wide: As was reported, the classifier diagnosed cytomegalovirus status with high specificity and sensitivity. Trimming of TCR beta V- and J-genes showed a link, identified in a later analysis, to a missense DCLRE1C variant. A few CMV-associated chains were confirmed in vitro to be specific for CMV antigens. TCR beta chains numbering some 160 were designated cytomegalovirus-associated.

This clonotype was sampled from a man aged 60 to 75 in good health and CMV-seropositive. The rearrangement joins TRBV10-3 to TRBJ1-5; tentative D call: TRBD1 (6 bases). The sample taken for sequencing was PBMCs. The CDR3 DNA reads TGTGCCATCAGTGAGTCGGGCAGGGGAAGGCCCCAGCATTTT. This translates into CAISESGRGRPQHF.